Each of the 27 T cell receptor beta chains below was sequenced from the same sample in a study of OX40 agonist ivuxolimab in advanced cancers. Using immunoSEQ multiplex PCR, the repertoire was profiled, and TCRdb retains in-frame clones only, with some absent. The profile shows tens of thousands of clones, roughly 80% of them singletons. This specimen was CD4+ or CD8+ T cells sorted from blood, taken in a trial of the OX40 agonist ivuxolimab. The receptors shown here come from an adult with an advanced solid tumor such as melanoma, head and neck, liver or kidney cancer.

The chain uses TRBV7-2 and TRBJ2-1; 7 bases line up with TRBD2. CDR3 size: 15 residues. The J segment lost 9 bases and the V segment lost 5 bases, leaving 13 bases of the junction unmatched. Germline lookup yields CDR1 SGHTA and CDR2 FQGNSA. The CDR3 protein is CASSLLLAGASEQFF. For the CDR3, the DNA is TGTGCCAGCAGCCTACTTTTGGCGGGAGCTAGTGAGCAGTTCTTC.

This chain connects TRBV5-6 to TRBJ1-2; 7 positions agree with TRBD1. V lost 6 bases and J lost 7; bases outside the gene matches: 6. The CDR3 spans 12 residues. Looked up from germline, CDR1 is SGHDT and CDR2 is YYEEEE. The DNA of the CDR3 is TGTGCCAGCACCCCAGGGGGGGGTGGCTACACCTTC. Encoded protein: CASTPGGGGYTF. Looking up the rest from reference TRBV5-6 and TRBJ1-2 gives the full variable domain: DAGVTQSPTHLIKTRGQQVTLRCSPKSGHDTVSWYQQALGQGPQFIFQYYEEEERQRGNFPDRFSGHQFPNYSSELNVNALLLGDSALYLCASTPGGGGYTFGSGTRLTVV.

The chain employs TRBV5-1 and TRBJ1-4, with D possibly TRBD1 on 5 matching bases. The CDR3 has 15 amino acids. V was shortened by 1 base and J by 7 bases, with 14 bases between the two germline ends. The germline V gene encodes CDR1 SGHRS and CDR2 YFSETQ. The CDR3 is CASSLLGGNGEKLFF. The CDR3 nucleotides are TGCGCCAGCAGCTTGTTGGGGGGTAACGGTGAAAAACTGTTTTTT.

The rearrangement uses TRBV5-1 and TRBJ1-1; 7 bases line up with TRBD1. Germline CDR1 SGHRS, CDR2 YFSETQ. The CDR3 length is 15 residues. V was clipped by 0 bases and J by 0 bases; unmatched bases: 2. CDR3 sequence: CASSLGQGMNTEAFF. The CDR3 DNA follows: TGCGCCAGCAGCTTGGGACAGGGCATGAACACTGAAGCTTTCTTT.

V gene TRBV19 combines with J gene TRBJ2-1, with 8 bases identical to TRBD2. In germline, CDR1 is LNHDA, CDR2 SQIVND (reference sequence). CDR3 length: 13 residues. Trimming at V came to 7 bases and at J to 5 bases, leaving 4 bases not matched to a gene. The CDR3 nucleotides are TGTGCCAGTATAAGGCGGGGGGACAATGAGCAGTTCTTC. Translated: CASIRRGDNEQFF. Full variable domain (missing parts from reference TRBV19 and TRBJ2-1): DGGITQSPKYLFRKEGQNVTLSCEQNLNHDAMYWYRQDPGQGLRLIYYSQIVNDFQKGDIAEGYSVSREKKESFPLTVTSAQKNPTAFYLCASIRRGDNEQFFGPGTRLTVL.

The chain links TRBV4-1 to TRBJ1-3; D is ambiguous. From germline, CDR1 is MGHRA and CDR2 YSYEKL. V was shortened by 0 bases and J by 0 bases, with 12 bases between the two germline ends. The CDR3 contains 17 residues. CDR3 nucleotides: TGCGCCAGCAGCCAAGAACCTTCGACGGGCTCTGGAAACACCATATATTTT. This sequence encodes CASSQEPSTGSGNTIYF.

V gene TRBV27 combines with J gene TRBJ2-1, with TRBD2 identical over 8 bases. This CDR3 is built from 14 residues. Germline V gives CDR1 MNHEY, CDR2 SMNVEV (reference sequence). V lost 2 bases, J lost 5 bases, and 2 bases stayed unmatched. The CDR3 nucleotides are TGTGCCAGCAGTTTAGCGGGAGGAGACAATGAGCAGTTCTTC. Translated: CASSLAGGDNEQFF.

The chain joins TRBV15 to TRBJ1-5; a weak D match, TRBD1 (6 bases). Per the germline V gene, CDR1 is LNHNV and CDR2 is YYDKDF (reference sequence). The CDR3 has 16 amino acids. V lost 0 bases, J lost 2 bases, and 11 bases lay in between. CDR3 sequence: CATSRDQGYGNQPQHF. As DNA, the CDR3 is TGTGCCACCAGCAGAGACCAGGGGTACGGCAATCAGCCCCAGCATTTT.

This clone was observed a few times. This rearrangement joins TRBV4-3 to TRBJ1-2; 11 positions agree with TRBD1. This CDR3 has 14 residues. The V and J ends lost 4 bases and 7 bases, in that order; junction bases with no gene match: 5. CDR1 and CDR2 from the germline V gene are LGHNA and YSLEER. The CDR3 protein is CASSLGTGGGGYTF. In DNA, the CDR3 is TGCGCCAGCAGCCTCGGGACAGGGGGGGGTGGCTACACCTTC.

This clone has a single count. This rearrangement joins TRBV6-4 to TRBJ2-7; tentative D call: TRBD2 (6 bases). This CDR3 contains 15 residues. V shed 5 bases and J shed 2 bases, with 16 bases lying between them. In germline, CDR1 is MRHNA, CDR2 SNTAGT. This chain's CDR3 is CASSKEPGSPYEQYF. The DNA for the CDR3 is TGTGCCAGCAGTAAGGAACCCGGGAGTCCCTACGAGCAGTACTTC.

The chain is built from TRBV15 and TRBJ2-7, with D unresolved. The CDR3 is 13 amino acids. Per the germline V gene, CDR1 is LNHNV and CDR2 is YYDKDF (reference sequence). The V and J ends lost 0 bases and 5 bases respectively, with 8 bases between them. CDR3 DNA sequence: TGTGCCACCAGCAGAGAGGGTATAAACGAGCAGTACTTC. Amino acid sequence: CATSREGINEQYF.

The V call is TRBV28, the J call TRBJ2-5; D possibly corresponds to TRBD1 (6 bases). The J call may be incorrect, as the DNA end agrees better with TRBJ2-7. Germline V gene sequence: CDR1 MDHEN, CDR2 SYDVKM. The CDR3 spans 11 residues. The CDR3 DNA is TGTGCCAGCGGGGGCCACTACGAGCAGTACTTC. Protein sequence: CASGGHYEQYF.

CDR3 residues: CASIPILGQGNYGYTF. CDR3 DNA: TGTGCCAGTATCCCTATCCTGGGACAGGGGAACTATGGCTACACCTTC. The V gene is TRBV19, the J gene TRBJ1-2; the match to TRBD1 covers 10 bases. Germline V gives CDR1 LNHDA, CDR2 SQIVND (reference sequence). The V gene end was trimmed by 7 bases and the J gene end by 2 bases; junction bases not matched to a gene: 10. The CDR3 length is 16 residues.

The chain uses TRBV25-1 and TRBJ2-3, with D perhaps TRBD1 (6 bases). Germline CDR1 reads MGHDK; CDR2 reads SYGVNS. Trimming cost V 5 bases and J 0 bases, with 6 bases left between them. The CDR3 spans 13 residues. The DNA of the CDR3 is TGTGCCAGCAGTCAGGGGAGCACAGATACGCAGTATTTT. Amino acid sequence: CASSQGSTDTQYF.

The chain joins TRBV5-1 to TRBJ2-2; 8 bases align to TRBD2. CDR3 size: 16 residues. J was trimmed by 6 bases and V by 3 bases; bases with no gene match: 10. CDR1 is SGHRS and CDR2 is YFSETQ in the germline V gene. The CDR3 region has the DNA TGCGCCAGCAGCTCGGGACTAGTGGACGTTCCCGGGGAGCTGTTTTTT. This translates into CASSSGLVDVPGELFF.

This sequence joins TRBV4-3 and TRBJ2-4; 14 bases match TRBD2. J was trimmed by 0 bases and V by 0 bases; bases with no gene match: 7. The germline V gene has CDR1 LGHNA and CDR2 YSLEER. The CDR3 is 20 residues long. Here the CDR3 DNA reads TGCGCCAGCAGCCAAGATGTGGGACTAGCGGGAGTTTCAGCCAAAAACATTCAGTACTTC. It is translated as CASSQDVGLAGVSAKNIQYF.

CDR3 sequence: CASSIRATNEKLFF. CDR3 sequence (DNA): TGTGCCAGTAGTATCCGCGCAACTAATGAAAAACTGTTTTTT. The chain recombines TRBV19 with TRBJ1-4; the D is unclear. Trimming removed 3 bases from V and 0 bases from J, with 5 bases in between. The CDR3 consists of 14 residues. Germline V gene lookup returns CDR1 LNHDA and CDR2 SQIVND (reference sequence).

This clone occurred once. V and J are TRBV5-4 and TRBJ1-2; D perhaps matches TRBD1 (6 bases). Deletions cut 1 base from V and 4 bases from J, with 14 bases between. CDR3 length: 15 residues. In germline, CDR1 is SGHNT, CDR2 YYREEE (reference sequence). CDR3 DNA sequence: TGTGCCAGCAGCTTGTCTGCAGGGGATTTCTATGGCTACACCTTC. Its protein product is CASSLSAGDFYGYTF.

This chain links TRBV11-2 with TRBJ2-7; D remains unclear. CDR1 and CDR2 (germline): SGHAT, FQNNGV. This CDR3 comprises 12 residues. V shed 1 base and J shed 9 bases, with 10 bases lying between them. CDR3 loop: CASSLGFPGQYF. The CDR3 nucleotides are TGTGCCAGCAGCTTAGGTTTCCCGGGGCAGTACTTC.

The chain is built from TRBV15 and TRBJ2-1; D possibly corresponds to TRBD2 (6 bases). Germline values: CDR1 LNHNV, CDR2 YYDKDF (reference sequence). Trimming stripped 3 bases from V and 2 bases from J, with 14 bases between. The CDR3 contains 16 residues. CDR3 in DNA: TGTGCCACCAGCAGGGAGTCTAGCGTAACCTACAATGAGCAGTTCTTC. It encodes CATSRESSVTYNEQFF.

The rearrangement uses TRBV11-2 and TRBJ1-5; D perhaps matches TRBD1 (5 bases). The CDR3 spans 13 residues. V was trimmed by 0 bases and J by 5 bases, leaving 5 bases between them. Germline V lookup: CDR1 SGHAT, CDR2 FQNNGV. The CDR3 DNA sequence: TGTGCCAGCAGCTTAGAAGGGGATCAGCCCCAGCATTTT. Protein product: CASSLEGDQPQHF.

The CDR3 DNA is TGTGCCAGCAGTTCGGACAGGGCTAGCAATCAGCCCCAGCATTTT. Amino acid sequence: CASSSDRASNQPQHF. The V gene is TRBV27, the J gene TRBJ1-5; 8 bases align to TRBD1. CDR1 is MNHEY, CDR2 SMNVEV, per germline (reference sequence). Unmatched junction bases numbered 2, after V lost 4 bases and J lost 0 bases. CDR3 size: 15 residues.

The CDR3 loop reads CASAITRDSGEAFF. The CDR3 nucleotides read TGTGCCAGCGCCATAACCCGGGACAGCGGTGAAGCTTTCTTT. The rearrangement uses TRBV27 and TRBJ1-1; 7 bases match TRBD1. Germline V gene lookup returns CDR1 MNHEY and CDR2 SMNVEV (reference sequence). V lost 8 bases, J lost 7 bases, and 13 bases stayed unmatched. This CDR3 region has 14 residues.

The rearrangement links TRBV11-2 to TRBJ2-1, with 7 bases aligning to TRBD1. The V gene end was trimmed by 5 bases and the J gene end by 9 bases; junction bases not matched to a gene: 10. This CDR3 region has 14 residues. Germline CDR1 is SGHAT and CDR2 is FQNNGV. DNA for the CDR3: TGTGCCAGCAGCACAAGACAGGGTGGGGGTGAGCAGTTCTTC. This translates into CASSTRQGGGEQFF.

V is TRBV21-1 and J is TRBJ2-2; the table's TRBD2 call for D was not verified on the DNA. TRBV21-1 is a pseudogene locus. The CDR3 covers 16 residues. The CDR3 DNA reads TGTGCCAGCCGCTCCGGGACTAGCGGGAAAACCGGGGAGCTGTTTTTT. Translation gives CASRSGTSGKTGELFF.

This clone was detected only a few times. The chain combines TRBV11-2 with TRBJ2-7; TRBD1 might be the D (5 bases). CDR1 is SGHAT, CDR2 FQNNGV, per germline. With 5 bases removed from V and 13 bases from J, the gap between germline ends came to 21 bases. The CDR3 is 13 amino acids. CDR3 sequence (DNA): TGTGCCAGCAGCCATAAAGAAGGGGCAGCCACATACTTC. Translating it yields CASSHKEGAATYF.

CDR3 sequence reads: CASSDAGTKDEQFF. The CDR3 region has the DNA TGCGCCAGCAGTGATGCCGGGACAAAGGATGAGCAGTTCTTC. The chain joins TRBV10-1 to TRBJ2-1; D possibly corresponds to TRBD1 (6 bases). The CDR3 is made up of 14 amino acids. The V end lost 3 bases, the J end lost 8 bases, and 14 bases lay between the germline ends. Per germline, CDR1 WNHNN and CDR2 SYGVQD (reference sequence).